Shown below are 8 T cell receptor beta chains from a single sample sequenced in a study of blood T cells in healthy people across ages. For the second PCR, which ran for 7 to 11 cycles, a sample-barcoded 5' primer and a J-beta primer mix were used. TCRdb re-derived calls from the 5' RACE reads in MiXCR, one entry per CDR3 protein. The repertoire consists of 650,000 or so distinct CDR3 sequences, with under 65% occurring once and the leading ten covering around an eighth. Sequencing used blood. The receptors here all came from a woman of 80 years or more in good health.

This clonotype was detected ten times or more. The chain couples TRBV7-9 to TRBJ2-1; either TRBD1 or TRBD2 may supply D (5 bases each). CDR1 is SEHNR and CDR2 is FQNEAQ in the germline V gene (reference sequence). V was shortened by 5 bases and J by 0 bases, with 17 bases between the two germline ends. This CDR3 region has 17 residues. In DNA, the CDR3 is TGTGCCAGCAGCCCACAAACGGGACGTACCTCCTACAATGAGCAGTTCTTC. Its protein is CASSPQTGRTSYNEQFF.

The chain links TRBV4-1 to TRBJ1-4; a weak D match, TRBD1 (5 bases). V lost 1 base and J lost 8, with 17 bases in between. Germline values: CDR1 MGHRA, CDR2 YSYEKL. This CDR3 region has 16 residues. As DNA, the CDR3 is TGCGCCAGCAGCCAAGGGGGATTGGACAAGAGCGAAAAACTGTTTTTT. It codes for CASSQGGLDKSEKLFF.

On this clonotype itself: This could be a read error, since a much larger clone is one nucleotide away. CDR3 protein: CSAGVGGTTDTQYF. As DNA, the CDR3 is TGCAGTGCTGGAGTCGGCGGGACCACAGATACGCAGTATTTT. The V gene is TRBV20-1, the J gene TRBJ2-3; a possible D gene is TRBD2 (6 bases). Germline V gene lookup returns CDR1 DFQATT and CDR2 SNEGSKA (reference sequence). The CDR3 is 14 residues long. V lost 5 bases and J lost 2, with 14 bases in between.

For the CDR3, the DNA is TGTGCCAGCAGCGTAGACCTCGGAGTTCAAGAGCAGTACTTC. This translates into CASSVDLGVQEQYF. The gene calls are TRBV9 and TRBJ2-7; D remains unclear. Germline V gives CDR1 SGDLS, CDR2 YYNGEE. The germline V and J ends were trimmed by 0 bases and 7 bases, with 14 bases remaining between them. The CDR3 consists of 14 residues. The variable domain in full, with the rest retrieved from reference TRBV9 and TRBJ2-7, is DSGVTQTPKHLITATGQRVTLRCSPRSGDLSVYWYQQSLDQGLQFLIQYYNGEERAKGNILERFSAQQFPDLHSELNLSSLELGDSALYFCASSVDLGVQEQYFGPGTRLTVT.

The rearrangement uses TRBV18 and TRBJ1-5, with 7 bases identical to TRBD1. Unmatched junction bases numbered 4, after V lost 3 bases and J lost 5 bases. CDR3 size: 14 residues. Germline V gene sequence: CDR1 KGHSH, CDR2 LQKENI. CDR3 residues: CASSPDRVDQPQHF. As DNA, the CDR3 is TGTGCCAGCTCACCTGACAGGGTGGATCAGCCCCAGCATTTT.

The chain has TRBV29-1 and TRBJ2-3, with D perhaps matching TRBD2 (5 bases). V was trimmed by 6 bases and J by 2 bases, leaving 18 bases between them. CDR1 is SQVTM, CDR2 ANQGSEA, per germline. The length of the CDR3 is 15 residues. The CDR3 nucleotides read TGCAGCGTAATAGTGGCACGGGAACACACAGATACGCAGTATTTT. It yields the protein CSVIVAREHTDTQYF.

The chain joins TRBV5-1 to TRBJ2-2; D is unresolved. The CDR3 length is 14 residues. Trimming removed 5 bases at V and 4 bases at J, with 12 bases between. Per germline, CDR1 SGHRS and CDR2 YFSETQ. The CDR3 protein is CASSLNRITGELFF. CDR3 DNA: TGCGCCAGCAGTTTGAATCGGATCACCGGGGAGCTGTTTTTT.

At least ten counts were recorded for this clonotype. This sequence joins TRBV7-3 and TRBJ2-4; D call uncertain. V was cut by 2 bases and J by 0 bases, with 17 bases left in between. Germline V gives CDR1 SGHTA, CDR2 FQGTGA. CDR3 length: 18 amino acids. CDR3 sequence (DNA): TGTGCCAGCAGCTTAGGATCGACGGTGGCGCTAGCCAAAAACATTCAGTACTTC. This codes for CASSLGSTVALAKNIQYF.